This TCR beta chain was observed in a study of CD8 T cells in Susac syndrome. Study findings and constraints: TCR sequencing and HLA analysis covered a relatively small number of individuals.

RNA in amounts of roughly 0.5 to 1 ug was reverse transcribed with random hexamers. TCRdb redid the calling of the immunoSEQ multiplex PCR reads with MiXCR, one entry per CDR3 protein. This table has 100,000 to 150,000 distinct CDR3 sequences, over 90% appearing once. A remark on this clonotype: Its antigen remains unidentified. Relative to the germline gene, one junction end is altered; a read error may explain this.

TCR beta sequencing covered blood CD8+ and CD4+ T cells. Negative isolation was used for CD8+ and CD4+ T cells and FACS enrichment for TEMRA cells. There are 14 residues in the CDR3. The receptor was derived from a human donor in good health. The rearrangement uses TRBV12-3 or TRBV12-4 and TRBJ1-3; D is unclear. Sequences were obtained from CD4+ T cells from PBMCs. CDR3: CASSLGGVGITIYF. CDR3 bases: TGTGCCAGCAGTTTAGGCGGGGTTGGAATCACCATATATTTT.